The 18 T cell receptor beta chains presented below share a single source sample, sequenced in a study of T cells in Graves' hyperthyroidism and ophthalmopathy. TCR beta CDR3 regions were amplified from RNA. HTBI primers drove first-round RT-PCR of the TCR CDR3. From the multiplex PCR reads, TCRdb called clonotypes with MiXCR, one entry per CDR3 protein. The sample holds 750,000 to 900,000 distinct CDR3 sequences, more than 30% seen once. The sequenced sample was blood. The source of these receptors is a man aged 18 to 35 with Graves' hyperthyroidism.

The gene calls are TRBV2 and TRBJ1-4, with 9 positions matching TRBD1. The CDR3 consists of 14 residues. Germline V lookup: CDR1 SNHLY, CDR2 FYNNEI. Losses at the gene ends were 4 bases for V and 7 bases for J; bases not matched to a gene: 4. CDR3 sequence reads: CASSGTGVVEKLFF. DNA of the CDR3: TGTGCCAGCAGTGGGACAGGGGTGGTTGAAAAACTGTTTTTT.

The rearrangement joins TRBV7-9 to TRBJ1-1, with a tentative D call TRBD1 (5 bases). This CDR3 has 15 residues. In germline, CDR1 is SEHNR, CDR2 FQNEAQ (reference sequence). The V and J ends lost 6 bases and 1 base respectively, with 15 bases between them. CDR3 sequence (DNA): TGTGCCAGCAGTTACAGGCAGGGCTGGAACACTGAAGCTTTCTTT. This translates into CASSYRQGWNTEAFF.

This clonotype was seen ten or more times. This rearrangement joins TRBV5-1 to TRBJ2-7; TRBD1 is a possible D gene (5 bases). Trimming stripped 0 bases from V and 3 bases from J, with 10 bases between. CDR1 is SGHRS, CDR2 YFSETQ, per germline. This CDR3 spans 14 amino acids. CDR3 in amino acids: CASSLEGPVYEQYF. Written as DNA, the CDR3 is TGCGCCAGCAGCTTGGAGGGGCCAGTCTACGAGCAGTACTTC.

This sequence joins TRBV2 and TRBJ2-7; TRBD2 is a possible D gene (6 bases). V was trimmed by 3 bases and J by 0 bases, leaving 12 bases between them. Germline V gives CDR1 SNHLY, CDR2 FYNNEI. The CDR3 runs 15 residues. Written as DNA, the CDR3 is TGTGCCAGCAGTGATGGAGGGAGCAGCTCCTACGAGCAGTACTTC. Translation gives CASSDGGSSSYEQYF.

The V and J genes are TRBV7-6 and TRBJ2-5, with 11 bases fitting TRBD1. This CDR3 contains 14 residues. J lost 5 bases, V lost 7 bases, and 6 bases had no gene match. Germline loops: CDR1 SGHVS, CDR2 FNYEAQ. The CDR3 reads CASILDRGQETQYF. DNA of the CDR3: TGTGCCAGCATCCTGGACAGGGGGCAGGAGACCCAGTACTTC.

This chain links TRBV7-6 with TRBJ2-3; TRBD2 agrees at 8 bases. The CDR3 spans 15 residues. Germline V lookup: CDR1 SGHVS, CDR2 FNYEAQ. V lost 2 bases, J lost 2 bases, and 3 bases stayed unmatched. CDR3 loop: CASSLTGGPTDTQYF. CDR3 in DNA: TGTGCCAGCAGCTTAACGGGGGGGCCCACAGATACGCAGTATTTT.

The sample holds many counts of this clonotype. This chain links TRBV7-6 with TRBJ1-3; D is unclear. The V gene lost 4 bases and the J gene lost 4 bases, with 14 bases spanning the gap. CDR1 and CDR2 (germline): SGHVS, FNYEAQ. The CDR3 covers 15 residues. The CDR3 sequence is CASSSDEAGGNTIYF. The CDR3 DNA sequence: TGTGCCAGCAGCTCTGACGAGGCCGGGGGAAACACCATATATTTT.

This clonotype was seen a handful of times. The chain uses TRBV2 and TRBJ2-2; D is perhaps TRBD1 (5 bases). Germline V gene sequence: CDR1 SNHLY, CDR2 FYNNEI. The CDR3 sequence is 15 residues long. V was shortened by 5 bases and J by 0 bases, with 10 bases between the two germline ends. The CDR3 sequence: CASSPRATNTGELFF. The CDR3 bases are TGTGCCAGCAGTCCCAGGGCTACGAACACCGGGGAGCTGTTTTTT.

The chain carries TRBV29-1 and TRBJ1-1, with D tentatively TRBD1 (6 bases). CDR1 and CDR2 from the germline V gene are SQVTM and ANQGSEA. Trimming pared 4 bases from V and 8 bases from J, leaving 23 bases between. The CDR3 spans 15 residues. CDR3 amino acids: CSVGANREDGEEAFF. The CDR3, as DNA: TGCAGCGTTGGGGCAAACAGGGAGGACGGTGAAGAAGCTTTCTTT.

This clonotype occurred a few times. The V gene is TRBV24-1, the J gene TRBJ2-7, with 10 bases lining up with TRBD1. Per the germline V gene, CDR1 is KGHDR and CDR2 is SFDVKD. With 2 bases clipped from V and 5 bases from J, the junction kept 5 bases outside the gene matches. The CDR3 contains 15 residues. DNA for the CDR3: TGTGCCACCAGTGATTCTGACAGGGGGCAGGACGAGCAGTACTTC. Translated, it gives CATSDSDRGQDEQYF.

This chain connects TRBV7-2 to TRBJ2-7, with D perhaps TRBD1 (5 bases). The J call may be wrong; the DNA end is better matched by TRBJ2-1. The CDR3 consists of 14 residues. Germline V gene lookup returns CDR1 SGHTA and CDR2 FQGNSA. CDR3 nucleotide sequence: TGTGCCAGCAGCTTAGAGGGGACCTACAATGAGCAGTTCTTC. Residues: CASSLEGTYNEQFF.

The chain is built from TRBV9 and TRBJ2-7, with TRBD2 identical over 7 bases. The CDR3 sequence is 14 residues long. Looked up from germline, CDR1 is SGDLS and CDR2 is YYNGEE. After removal of 0 bases from V and 5 bases from J, the junction contained 5 bases not matched to a gene. Written as DNA, the CDR3 is TGTGCCAGCAGCGTAGGATTGGGGGGGGACGAGCAGTACTTC. Translation: CASSVGLGGDEQYF. The whole variable domain, filled in from reference TRBV9 and TRBJ2-7, reads DSGVTQTPKHLITATGQRVTLRCSPRSGDLSVYWYQQSLDQGLQFLIQYYNGEERAKGNILERFSAQQFPDLHSELNLSSLELGDSALYFCASSVGLGGDEQYFGPGTRLTVT.

This clonotype has at least ten counts. This may be a read error, as it is one base from a much larger clone. This sequence joins TRBV6-5 and TRBJ1-6; 7 nucleotides match TRBD1. The CDR3 runs 12 residues. J was trimmed by 8 bases and V by 6 bases; bases with no gene match: 1. Germline V CDR1 and CDR2: MNHEY, SVGAGI. CDR3 region: CASRQGDSPLHF. The CDR3 region has the DNA TGTGCCAGCAGGCAGGGGGATTCACCCCTCCACTTT.

This clonotype was detected only a few times. V is TRBV12-3 or TRBV12-4 and J is TRBJ2-5, with TRBD1 identical over 7 bases. The CDR3 contains 14 residues. Trimming took 6 bases from V and 5 from J; bases not matched to a gene: 9. The chain's CDR3 is CASSRQGVAETQYF. The CDR3 bases are TGTGCCAGCAGCCGACAGGGAGTTGCTGAGACCCAGTACTTC.

The sample holds a few counts of this clonotype. In DNA, the CDR3 is TGTGCCAGCAGCTTAGACCTCGGACCAACTAATGAAAAACTGTTTTTT. Translation gives CASSLDLGPTNEKLFF. The rearrangement links TRBV7-6 to TRBJ1-4; D not resolved. The length of the CDR3 is 16 residues. Deletions cut 1 base from V and 0 bases from J, with 9 bases between. The germline V gene encodes CDR1 SGHVS and CDR2 FNYEAQ.

In this sample, this clonotype turned up a few times. This chain uses TRBV5-4 with TRBJ2-2; D possibly corresponds to TRBD2 (6 bases). There are 15 residues in the CDR3. Per germline, CDR1 SGHNT and CDR2 YYREEE (reference sequence). V lost 0 bases and J 1 base, leaving 7 bases between the germline ends. The CDR3 loop is CASSLVRENTGELFF. The CDR3 DNA reads as TGTGCCAGCAGCTTGGTGCGGGAGAACACCGGGGAGCTGTTTTTT. Full variable domain (outside the CDR3, taken from reference TRBV5-4 and TRBJ2-2): ETGVTQSPTHLIKTRGQQVTLRCSSQSGHNTVSWYQQALGQGPQFIFQYYREEENGRGNFPPRFSGLQFPNYSSELNVNALELDDSALYLCASSLVRENTGELFFGEGSRLTVL.

This clonotype has more than one count but fewer than ten. The chain has TRBV25-1 and TRBJ2-3; 9 bases agree with TRBD1. CDR1 and CDR2 from the germline V gene are MGHDK and SYGVNS. There are 13 residues in the CDR3. With V trimmed by 4 bases and J by 7 bases, 3 bases remained unmatched. The CDR3 protein is CASSGTGGHTQYF. As DNA, the CDR3 is TGTGCCAGCAGTGGTACAGGGGGCCATACGCAGTATTTT.

There are many counts of this clonotype. The V and J genes are TRBV2 and TRBJ1-6; D is possibly TRBD1 (5 bases). With 7 bases removed from V and 5 bases from J, the gap between germline ends came to 12 bases. CDR1 and CDR2 (germline): SNHLY, FYNNEI. There are 14 residues in the CDR3. The CDR3 sequence is CASIGAINNSPLHF. The CDR3 region has the DNA TGTGCCAGCATAGGGGCGATAAATAATTCACCCCTCCACTTT. Looking up the rest from reference TRBV2 and TRBJ1-6 gives the full variable domain: EPEVTQTPSHQVTQMGQEVILRCVPISNHLYFYWYRQILGQKVEFLVSFYNNEISEKSEIFDDQFSVERPDGSNFTLKIRSTKLEDSAMYFCASIGAINNSPLHFGNGTRLTVT.